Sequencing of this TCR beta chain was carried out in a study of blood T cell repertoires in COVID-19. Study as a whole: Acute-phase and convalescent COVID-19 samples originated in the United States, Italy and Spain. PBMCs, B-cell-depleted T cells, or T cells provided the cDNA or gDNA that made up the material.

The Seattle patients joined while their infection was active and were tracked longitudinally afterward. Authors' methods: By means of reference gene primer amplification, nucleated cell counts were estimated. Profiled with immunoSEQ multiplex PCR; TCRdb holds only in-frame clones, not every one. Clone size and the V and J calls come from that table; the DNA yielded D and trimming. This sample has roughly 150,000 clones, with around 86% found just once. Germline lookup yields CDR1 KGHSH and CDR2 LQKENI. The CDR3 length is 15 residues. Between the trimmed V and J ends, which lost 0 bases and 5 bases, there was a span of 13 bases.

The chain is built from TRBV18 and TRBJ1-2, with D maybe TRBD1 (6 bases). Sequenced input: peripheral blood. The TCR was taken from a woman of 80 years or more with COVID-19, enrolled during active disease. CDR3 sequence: CASSPPLNRAYGYTF. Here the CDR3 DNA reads TGTGCCAGCTCACCACCGCTGAACAGGGCGTATGGCTACACCTTC.